This T cell receptor (beta chain) was documented in a study of long-term antiretroviral therapy in people with HIV. The assay, immunoSEQ v3.0, was run at survey level. TCRdb's table, derived via immunoSEQ multiplex PCR, lists solely in-frame clones and lacks some. This table has roughly 38,000 clones, 75% to 90% appearing once. Every HIV-positive participant received treatment in the United States. This CDR3 has 15 residues. V lost 0 bases and J lost 4; bases outside the gene matches: 6. Germline-derived CDR1 and CDR2 are MNHEY and SVGAGI. The V gene is TRBV6-5, the J gene TRBJ2-7; TRBD2 matches 7 bases. The clonotype was recovered from a man aged 25-40 years with HIV. The source material was unsorted PBMCs, sampled 3.4 years after starting antiretroviral therapy. This CDR3 is CASSYSSGTIYEQYF. In DNA, the CDR3 is TGTGCCAGCAGTTACTCGAGCGGGACCATTTACGAGCAGTACTTC.